Following are 18 T cell receptor beta chains from one sample sequenced in a study of T cell repertoires in cytomegalovirus infection (dated by TCRdb to the late 2010s). These receptors are not linked to any known antigen. Taken with the paper, the label for treatment or condition translates to: in vitro stimulation with specific CMV peptide epitopes to enrich CMV-specific T cells. Sequencing was carried out with an Illumina HiSeq 1500. The public reads were quality trimmed at Q25 with fastp and then assembled into clones with MiXCR by TCRdb, keeping productive beta chains. Identical CDR3 proteins give one entry, which carries the most common genes and DNA. The sample table records hundreds of thousands of distinct CDR3 sequences; less than 35% of these occur just once. Clones ranked in the top ten supply 11% to 15% of the sample. The source material was cultured CD8+ T cells from PBMCs, sampled from culture after CMV antigen stimulation. These receptor sequences come from a human donor in good health (CMV status not recorded). Some clones in this sample may be carry-over from other donors' samples.

The count of this clonotype is one. A much larger clone differs by one base, so this may be a read error. V gene TRBV7-2 combines with J gene TRBJ1-1, with a possible D match to TRBD1 (6 bases). This CDR3 spans 15 amino acids. Deletions cut 7 bases from V and 1 base from J, with 16 bases between. Germline CDR1 SGHTA, CDR2 FQGNSA. This CDR3 reads CASNFRRGRNTEAFF. CDR3 nucleotide sequence: TGTGCCAGCAACTTTCGACGGGGGCGGAACACTGAAGCTTTCTTT.

The sample holds many counts of this clonotype. The chain is built from TRBV27 and TRBJ2-7; 10 nucleotides match TRBD2. This CDR3 is built from 14 residues. Germline CDR1 is MNHEY and CDR2 is SMNVEV (reference sequence). Trimming took 6 bases from V and 3 from J; bases not matched to a gene: 5. The CDR3 DNA is TGTGCCAGCAGCTTTAGCGGGGGGAGCTACGAGCAGTACTTC. It translates to CASSFSGGSYEQYF.

This rearrangement joins TRBV28 to TRBJ1-1; 7 nucleotides line up with TRBD1. This CDR3 is built from 15 residues. CDR1 and CDR2 (germline): MDHEN, SYDVKM. V gave up 5 bases and J gave up 6 bases; unmatched junction bases: 12. The DNA of the CDR3 is TGTGCCAGCAGTCGTTACAGGGGACTCGTTCCTGAAGCTTTCTTT. Protein product: CASSRYRGLVPEAFF.

This clonotype came up a few times. DNA for the CDR3: TGTGCCTCAAGGCAGCATGGGAACACTGAAGCTTTCTTT. Translating gives CASRQHGNTEAFF. V gene TRBV19 combines with J gene TRBJ1-1, with D unresolved. Germline CDR1 is LNHDA and CDR2 is SQIVND (reference sequence). There are 13 residues in the CDR3. V shed 11 bases and J shed 1 base, with 14 bases lying between them.

The chain has TRBV12-3 or TRBV12-4 and TRBJ1-3; no firm D call. The CDR3 spans 11 residues. With 11 bases removed from V and 0 bases from J, the gap between germline ends came to 5 bases. Here the CDR3 DNA reads TGTGCCGTCCGCTCTGGAAACACCATATATTTT. Protein: CAVRSGNTIYF.

In its sample, this clonotype was seen a few times. The chain links TRBV5-4 to TRBJ2-7, with 8 nucleotides matching TRBD1. Per the germline V gene, CDR1 is SGHNT and CDR2 is YYREEE (reference sequence). Losses at the gene ends were 4 bases for V and 5 bases for J; bases not matched to a gene: 5. The CDR3 extends over 13 amino acids. CDR3 DNA: TGTGCCAGCAGCATACAGGGGGTTCACGAGCAGTACTTC. Its translation: CASSIQGVHEQYF.

This clonotype was picked up many times. The V call is TRBV7-6, the J call TRBJ1-5, with TRBD1 matching 8 bases. CDR3 length: 14 amino acids. After removal of 2 bases from V and 15 bases from J, the junction contained 12 bases not matched to a gene. Germline V gene sequence: CDR1 SGHVS, CDR2 FNYEAQ. Here the CDR3 DNA reads TGTGCCAGCAGCTTATTGCTCGGCAGGGGGCTACTGCATTTT. As protein: CASSLLLGRGLLHF.

This clonotype was recorded only once. J is TRBJ1-4 and V is TRBV27; D unclear. The V end was cut by 5 bases, the J end by 10 bases, with 11 bases between. Germline CDR1 reads MNHEY; CDR2 reads SMNVEV (reference sequence). CDR3 size: 12 residues. DNA of the CDR3: TGTGCCAGCAGTAACTCCAACCCAAAACTGTTTTTT. It translates to CASSNSNPKLFF. Complete variable domain (other parts from reference TRBV27 and TRBJ1-4): EAQVTQNPRYLITVTGKKLTVTCSQNMNHEYMSWYRQDPGLGLRQIYYSMNVEVTDKGDVPEGYKVSRKEKRNFPLILESPSPNQTSLYFCASSNSNPKLFFGSGTQLSVL.

This clonotype showed up many times. Here the CDR3 DNA reads TGTGCCAGCAGCGCGGTCTATGGCTACACCTTC. This encodes CASSAVYGYTF. This rearrangement joins TRBV28 to TRBJ1-2, with D unresolved. This CDR3 comprises 11 residues. Trimming took off 6 bases at V and 4 bases at J, with 6 bases between the two ends. Germline CDR1 and CDR2: MDHEN and SYDVKM.

The chain couples TRBV12-5 to TRBJ2-1; TRBD2 is a possible D gene (6 bases). Trimming stripped 6 bases from V and 8 bases from J, with 11 bases between. The CDR3 is 12 residues long. CDR1 is LGHNT, CDR2 FRNRAP, per germline. The CDR3, as DNA: TGTGCTAGTGGACTCACTAGCTATGAGCAGTTCTTC. It yields the protein CASGLTSYEQFF.

This chain's CDR3 is CASRLEGAGETQYF. DNA of the CDR3: TGTGCCAGCAGGTTGGAGGGGGCGGGGGAGACCCAGTACTTC. The chain carries TRBV7-8 and TRBJ2-5; TRBD1 is a possible D gene (7 bases). From germline, CDR1 is SGHVS and CDR2 FQNEAQ. Trimming removed 6 bases from V and 5 bases from J, with 16 bases in between. The CDR3 covers 14 residues.

The J gene is TRBJ2-5, the V gene TRBV4-2, with D possibly TRBD1 on 5 matching bases. The CDR3 spans 15 residues. Germline V CDR1 and CDR2: LGHNA, YNFKEQ. Trimming left V 0 bases short and J 3 bases short, with 11 bases between. CDR3 sequence: CASSQDTAGKETQYF. Here the CDR3 DNA reads TGTGCCAGCAGCCAAGACACGGCAGGGAAAGAGACCCAGTACTTC.

This clonotype occurred a few times. This rearrangement joins TRBV11-2 to TRBJ2-3; D is uncertain. The CDR3 consists of 14 residues. CDR1 and CDR2 (germline): SGHAT, FQNNGV. Trimming stripped 5 bases from V and 0 bases from J, with 9 bases between. The CDR3, as DNA: TGTGCCAGCAGCCGTGCCCCTAGCACAGATACGCAGTATTTT. Residues: CASSRAPSTDTQYF.

The chain joins TRBV6-8 to TRBJ1-2, with D hard to call. Germline CDR1 and CDR2: MNHGY and SAAAGT. Trimming removed 0 bases at V and 5 bases at J, with 10 bases between. There are 14 residues in the CDR3. CDR3 in amino acids: CASSYSNIEYGYTF. Here the CDR3 DNA reads TGTGCCAGCAGTTACTCAAATATTGAATATGGCTACACCTTC.

The chain joins TRBV20-1 to TRBJ1-5; possibly TRBD1 for D (6 bases). Trimming cost V 4 bases and J 0 bases, with 16 bases left between them. Germline lookup yields CDR1 DFQATT and CDR2 SNEGSKA (reference sequence). The CDR3 runs 16 residues. DNA for the CDR3: TGCAGTGCTAATTCGGGACACCGCTATAGCAATCAGCCCCAGCATTTT. Translating it yields CSANSGHRYSNQPQHF.

This clonotype was seen a single time. This sequence joins TRBV12-3 or TRBV12-4 and TRBJ2-1, with no clear D. Deletions cut 4 bases from V and 9 bases from J, with 10 bases between. The CDR3 runs 12 residues. CDR3: CASSSESFEQFF. As DNA, the CDR3 is TGTGCCAGCAGTTCAGAGAGTTTTGAGCAGTTCTTC.

This clonotype showed up just a few times. The CDR3 bases are TGTGCCACCAGCAGCCCTATTCCTCACGGGAGTTACGAGCAGTACTTC. Its translation: CATSSPIPHGSYEQYF. The chain uses TRBV15 and TRBJ2-7, with D possibly being TRBD2 (6 bases). Germline CDR1 reads LNHNV; CDR2 reads YYDKDF (reference sequence). Trimming cost V 3 bases and J 4 bases, with 19 bases left between them. The CDR3 sequence is 16 residues long.

The rearrangement links TRBV18 to TRBJ2-6, with TRBD1 as a possible D gene (6 bases). V dropped 2 bases and J dropped 0 bases, with 20 bases sitting between them. This CDR3 has 20 residues. Looked up from germline, CDR1 is KGHSH and CDR2 is LQKENI. The CDR3 region is CASSPNRVGQTDSGANVLTF. The CDR3 DNA reads as TGTGCCAGCTCACCAAATAGGGTCGGACAGACCGACTCTGGGGCCAACGTCCTGACTTTC.